These 25 T cell receptor beta chains share one sample of origin, sequenced in a study of cytomegalovirus exposure and HLA in healthy donors. Repertoires were generated with immunoSEQ multiplex PCR, while TCRdb's copy carries only in-frame clones and drops some. The sample contains approximately 300,000 clones, roughly 88% of which appear only once. Material for sequencing was PBMCs. The receptors were gathered from a woman aged 18-29 years in good health and CMV-seronegative.

The V call is TRBV27, the J call TRBJ2-3; tentatively, D is TRBD1 (5 bases). V was clipped by 7 bases and J by 0 bases, with 11 bases between them. From germline, CDR1 is MNHEY and CDR2 SMNVEV (reference sequence). The CDR3 has 14 residues. The CDR3 spells CASKRGPSTDTQYF. CDR3 bases: TGTGCCAGCAAAAGGGGCCCCAGCACAGATACGCAGTATTTT.

The chain uses TRBV28 and TRBJ2-7; 14 bases line up with TRBD2. V gave up 6 bases and J gave up 2 bases; unmatched junction bases: 12. CDR1 and CDR2 from the germline V gene are MDHEN and SYDVKM. This CDR3 has 18 residues. The CDR3 is CASSFGLAGGLLTYEQYF. The DNA for the CDR3 is TGTGCCAGCAGCTTCGGACTAGCGGGGGGCCTCTTGACCTACGAGCAGTACTTC.

The genes are TRBV25-1 and TRBJ1-1; possible D gene TRBD1, 5 bases. This CDR3 comprises 15 residues. Germline V CDR1 and CDR2: MGHDK, SYGVNS. The V and J ends lost 0 bases and 3 bases respectively, with 11 bases between them. CDR3 sequence (DNA): TGTGCCAGCAGTGAATATCGGGGGAGGGACACTGAAGCTTTCTTT. Encoded protein: CASSEYRGRDTEAFF.

The DNA for the CDR3 is TGTGCCAGCAGCCCGGGACTGGTAAACATTCAGTACTTC. Amino acids: CASSPGLVNIQYF. V is TRBV11-1 and J is TRBJ2-4; possibly TRBD2 for D (6 bases). There are 13 residues in the CDR3. The V end was cut by 5 bases, the J end by 6 bases, with 11 bases between. The germline gives CDR1 SGHAT, CDR2 FQDESV (reference sequence).

The chain recombines TRBV4-1 with TRBJ2-5; 13 positions agree with TRBD2. The J segment lost 5 bases and the V segment lost 0 bases, leaving 3 bases of the junction unmatched. Germline lookup yields CDR1 MGHRA and CDR2 YSYEKL. There are 16 residues in the CDR3. The DNA for the CDR3 is TGCGCCAGCAGCCAAGAGGGACTAGCGGGAAGGGAGACCCAGTACTTC. The encoded protein is CASSQEGLAGRETQYF.

The rearrangement joins TRBV28 to TRBJ1-5; no clear D gene. CDR3 length: 14 residues. Per germline, CDR1 MDHEN and CDR2 SYDVKM. V was cut by 6 bases and J by 3 bases, with 12 bases left in between. CDR3 in amino acids: CASSRRPNNQPQHF. CDR3 nucleotides: TGTGCCAGCAGCCGGAGACCGAACAATCAGCCCCAGCATTTT.

The chain has TRBV5-8 and TRBJ1-1; D call uncertain. This CDR3 is 13 amino acids long. Germline loops: CDR1 SGHTS, CDR2 YDEGEE. Deletions cut 5 bases from V and 3 bases from J, with 11 bases between. The CDR3 sequence is CASSMTWDTEAFF. The DNA of the CDR3 is TGTGCCAGCAGTATGACATGGGACACTGAAGCTTTCTTT.

This clone appeared a single time. This chain links TRBV5-8 with TRBJ1-1; D gene uncertain. The germline CDR1 and CDR2 sequences are SGHTS and YDEGEE. The CDR3 totals 17 residues. V lost 2 bases and J 0 bases, leaving 17 bases between the germline ends. The CDR3 sequence: CASSFRHEGPVNTEAFF. The CDR3 DNA reads TGTGCCAGCAGCTTTCGTCACGAGGGCCCGGTGAACACTGAAGCTTTCTTT. The full variable domain, with the rest looked up from reference TRBV5-8 and TRBJ1-1, is EAGVTQSPTHLIKTRGQQATLRCSPISGHTSVYWYQQALGLGLQFLLWYDEGEERNRGNFPPRFSGRQFPNYSSELNVNALELEDSALYLCASSFRHEGPVNTEAFFGQGTRLTVV.

The gene calls are TRBV5-8 and TRBJ1-2, with D uncertain. The CDR3 consists of 13 residues. V was clipped by 7 bases and J by 7 bases, with 17 bases between them. Looked up from germline, CDR1 is SGHTS and CDR2 is YDEGEE. This chain's CDR3 is CASGSQTLIGYTF. The CDR3 DNA reads TGTGCCAGCGGGTCCCAGACTCTCATTGGCTACACCTTC.

V usage is TRBV4-1 and J usage is TRBJ1-4; a weak D match, TRBD1 (5 bases). V shed 11 bases and J shed 16 bases, with 26 bases lying between them. Germline loops: CDR1 MGHRA, CDR2 YSYEKL. The CDR3 totals 13 residues. CDR3 bases: TGCGCCTCCAAAAACCAGGACAAGTGTTATCCGTTTTTT. Its translation: CASKNQDKCYPFF.

This sequence joins TRBV6-5 and TRBJ1-2, with 9 bases lining up with TRBD1. Germline V gene data show CDR1 as MNHEY and CDR2 as SVGAGI. J gave up 5 bases and V 2 bases, and 6 bases lay outside the gene matches. The CDR3 covers 15 residues. Here the CDR3 reads CASSYRTGELYGYTF. The CDR3 nucleotides read TGTGCCAGCAGTTACAGGACAGGGGAGTTATATGGCTACACCTTC.

The rearrangement joins TRBV14 to TRBJ2-7; 10 bases align to TRBD2. Per the germline V gene, CDR1 is SGHDN and CDR2 is FVKESK. V shed 4 bases, J shed 9 bases, and the junction held 9 bases outside the gene matches. The CDR3 runs 14 residues. This CDR3 reads CASSPRASGSMQYF. The CDR3 nucleotides are TGTGCCAGCAGCCCCCGGGCTAGCGGGAGTATGCAGTACTTC.

CDR3: CASSPTGGQGYNEQFF. In nucleotides, the CDR3 is TGTGCCAGCAGCCCGACAGGGGGCCAGGGGTACAATGAGCAGTTCTTC. The chain employs TRBV13 and TRBJ2-1; the match to TRBD1 covers 10 bases. V shed 5 bases and J 4 bases; nucleotides not matched to a gene: 8. The CDR3 contains 16 residues. The germline gives CDR1 PRHDT, CDR2 FYEKMQ (reference sequence).

V and J are TRBV5-4 and TRBJ2-7, with TRBD2 matching over 7 bases. Looked up from germline, CDR1 is SGHNT and CDR2 is YYREEE (reference sequence). Trimming took 0 bases from V and 4 from J; bases not matched to a gene: 7. This CDR3 spans 15 amino acids. CDR3 nucleotide sequence: TGTGCCAGCAGCTTGGGGGCGGGAGAGATGTACGAGCAGTACTTC. As protein: CASSLGAGEMYEQYF.

The gene calls are TRBV5-1 and TRBJ2-2, with D unresolved. V lost 0 bases and J lost 0, with 6 bases in between. The CDR3 runs 15 residues. The germline V gene has CDR1 SGHRS and CDR2 YFSETQ. The CDR3 DNA is TGCGCCAGCAGCTTGGGCAGCGCGAACACCGGGGAGCTGTTTTTT. It translates to CASSLGSANTGELFF.

The chain carries TRBV19 and TRBJ1-2; possible D gene TRBD1, 6 bases. From germline, CDR1 is LNHDA and CDR2 SQIVND (reference sequence). The CDR3 consists of 15 residues. Deletions cut 7 bases from V and 1 base from J, with 16 bases between. For the CDR3, the DNA is TGTGCCAGTACCGTCGGCGGGGGCGGTAACTATGGCTACACCTTC. Translated: CASTVGGGGNYGYTF.

This clone is a singleton in its sample. V usage is TRBV5-6 and J usage is TRBJ2-7, with 7 bases that match TRBD1. V shed 0 bases and J 3 bases; nucleotides not matched to a gene: 3. Germline CDR1 and CDR2: SGHDT and YYEEEE. CDR3 length: 14 amino acids. As DNA, the CDR3 is TGTGCCAGCAGCTTGGGACAGGGCGACTACGAGCAGTACTTC. Its protein is CASSLGQGDYEQYF.

The DNA for the CDR3 is TGTGCCAGCAGCTTCGCCCGAGCTAGCGATTCTCGCGAGCAGTACTTC. Its translation is CASSFARASDSREQYF. V is TRBV5-4 and J is TRBJ2-7; D might be TRBD2 (6 bases). The CDR3 contains 16 residues. The germline CDR1 and CDR2 sequences are SGHNT and YYREEE (reference sequence). The V and J ends lost 2 bases and 6 bases respectively, with 21 bases between them.

V usage is TRBV4-3 and J usage is TRBJ2-2; 8 bases map to TRBD2. CDR3 length equals 17 residues. Germline lookup yields CDR1 LGHNA and CDR2 YSLEER. V was clipped by 6 bases and J by 3 bases; unmatched bases: 12. The CDR3 bases are TGCGCCAGCAGGCGGGAGGAAGGTGGCGGGGACACCGGGGAGCTGTTTTTT. It specifies CASRREEGGGDTGELFF.

The chain is built from TRBV7-9 and TRBJ2-2; TRBD1 aligns across 7 bases. This CDR3 is 15 amino acids long. The junction had 8 bases not matched to a gene; V was cut back by 3 bases and J by 7 bases. In germline, CDR1 is SEHNR, CDR2 FQNEAQ (reference sequence). CDR3: CASSFKDRAGGELFF. The CDR3 DNA follows: TGTGCCAGCAGCTTTAAAGACAGGGCGGGCGGGGAGCTGTTTTTT.

The rearrangement joins TRBV6-6 to TRBJ1-3; the D gene is possibly TRBD1 (6 bases). CDR1 and CDR2 from the germline V gene are MNHNY and SVGAGI (reference sequence). V lost 4 bases, J lost 6 bases, and 10 bases lay in between. The CDR3 is 13 residues long. Written as DNA, the CDR3 is TGTGCCAGCAGTTGGGGGCTGGAAAACACCATATATTTT. As protein: CASSWGLENTIYF.

In this sample, this clone turned up a few times. DNA of the CDR3: TGTGCCAGCAGTTACTCGCTGCCAGGGAACACCGGGGAGCTGTTTTTT. Translated, it gives CASSYSLPGNTGELFF. This sequence joins TRBV6-6 and TRBJ2-2, with D unclear. CDR1 and CDR2 (germline): MNHNY, SVGAGI (reference sequence). Trimming cost V 0 bases and J 1 base, with 9 bases left between them. The CDR3 loop spans 16 amino acids.

This rearrangement joins TRBV11-3 to TRBJ2-1; 9 nucleotides match TRBD1. The J segment lost 4 bases and the V segment lost 5 bases, leaving 3 bases of the junction unmatched. This CDR3 comprises 14 residues. Germline V gives CDR1 SGHNT, CDR2 YENEEA. This CDR3 is CASSTDRGYNEQFF. As DNA, the CDR3 is TGTGCCAGCAGCACGGACAGGGGATACAATGAGCAGTTCTTC.

The genes are TRBV7-3 and TRBJ2-2, with 10 bases lining up with TRBD2. J was trimmed by 5 bases and V by 2 bases; bases with no gene match: 11. The CDR3 is made up of 18 amino acids. Germline V gives CDR1 SGHTA, CDR2 FQGTGA. The CDR3 sequence is CASSLWAGASGRTGELFF. The DNA for the CDR3 is TGTGCCAGCAGCTTATGGGCGGGTGCTAGCGGGAGAACCGGGGAGCTGTTTTTT.

This chain joins TRBV20-1 and TRBJ1-4; D uncertain. The CDR3 is 11 amino acids. V was shortened by 5 bases and J by 8 bases, with 9 bases between the two germline ends. The germline gives CDR1 DFQATT, CDR2 SNEGSKA (reference sequence). The CDR3 nucleotides are TGCAGTGCTGCGACATGGGAAAAACTGTTTTTT. Its protein product is CSAATWEKLFF.